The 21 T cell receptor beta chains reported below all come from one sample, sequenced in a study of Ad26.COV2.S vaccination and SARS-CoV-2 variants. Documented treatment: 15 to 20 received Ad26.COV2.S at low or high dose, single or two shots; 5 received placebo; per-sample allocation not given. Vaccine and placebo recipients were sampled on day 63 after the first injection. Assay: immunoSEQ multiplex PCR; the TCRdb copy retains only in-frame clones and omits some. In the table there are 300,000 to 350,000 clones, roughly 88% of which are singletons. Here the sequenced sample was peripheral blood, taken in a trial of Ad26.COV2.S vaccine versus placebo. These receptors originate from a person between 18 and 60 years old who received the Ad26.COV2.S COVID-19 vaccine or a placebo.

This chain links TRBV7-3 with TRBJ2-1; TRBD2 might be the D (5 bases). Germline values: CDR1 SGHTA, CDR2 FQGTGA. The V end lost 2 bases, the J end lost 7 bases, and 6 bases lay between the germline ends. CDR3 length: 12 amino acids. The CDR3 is CASSLPGNEQFF. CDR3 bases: TGTGCCAGCAGCTTACCGGGAAATGAGCAGTTCTTC.

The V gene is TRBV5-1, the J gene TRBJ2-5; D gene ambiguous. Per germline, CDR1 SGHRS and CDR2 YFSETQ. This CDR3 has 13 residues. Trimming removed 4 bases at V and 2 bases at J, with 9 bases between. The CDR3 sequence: CASSAAYQETQYF. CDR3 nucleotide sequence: TGCGCCAGCAGCGCAGCATATCAAGAGACCCAGTACTTC. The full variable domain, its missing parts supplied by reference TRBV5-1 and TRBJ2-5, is KAGVTQTPRYLIKTRGQQVTLSCSPISGHRSVSWYQQTPGQGLQFLFEYFSETQRNKGNFPGRFSGRQFSNSRSEMNVSTLELGDSALYLCASSAAYQETQYFGPGTRLLVL.

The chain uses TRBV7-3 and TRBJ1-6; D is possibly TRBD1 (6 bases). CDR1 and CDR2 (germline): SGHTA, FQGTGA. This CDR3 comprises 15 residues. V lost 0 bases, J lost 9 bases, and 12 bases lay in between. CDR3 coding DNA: TGTGCCAGCAGCTTAACGGCGCCAGGGGCTTCACCCCTCCACTTT. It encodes CASSLTAPGASPLHF.

In DNA, the CDR3 is TGCGCCAGCAGCCAAGAAGTCAGGACTAGCGGGGGGTCACAGTTCTTC. Protein: CASSQEVRTSGGSQFF. V usage is TRBV4-3 and J usage is TRBJ2-1; 14 nucleotides match TRBD2. Germline assignment: CDR1 LGHNA and CDR2 YSLEER. CDR3 length: 16 residues. With 0 bases clipped from V and 13 bases from J, the junction kept 8 bases outside the gene matches.

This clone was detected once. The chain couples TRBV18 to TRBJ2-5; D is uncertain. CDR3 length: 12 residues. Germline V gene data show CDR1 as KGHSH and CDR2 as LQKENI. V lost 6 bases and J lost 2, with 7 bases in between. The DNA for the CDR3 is TGTGCCAGCTCTCGGCAACAAGAGACCCAGTACTTC. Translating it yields CASSRQQETQYF. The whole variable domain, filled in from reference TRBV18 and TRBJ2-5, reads NAGVMQNPRHLVRRRGQEARLRCSPMKGHSHVYWYRQLPEEGLKFMVYLQKENIIDESGMPKERFSAEFPKEGPSILRIQQVVRGDSAAYFCASSRQQETQYFGPGTRLLVL.

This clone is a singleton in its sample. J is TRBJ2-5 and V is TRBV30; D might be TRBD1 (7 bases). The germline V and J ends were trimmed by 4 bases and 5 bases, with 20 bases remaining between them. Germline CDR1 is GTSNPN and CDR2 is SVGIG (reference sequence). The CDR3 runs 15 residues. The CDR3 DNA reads TGTGCCTGGAAGGCTTGGCTAGCGACAGGGGAGACCCAGTACTTC. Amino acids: CAWKAWLATGETQYF.

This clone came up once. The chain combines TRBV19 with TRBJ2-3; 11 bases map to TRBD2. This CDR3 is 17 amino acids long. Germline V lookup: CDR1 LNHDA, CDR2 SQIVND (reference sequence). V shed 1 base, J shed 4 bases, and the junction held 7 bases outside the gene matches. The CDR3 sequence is CASSIAHSGRAPDTQYF. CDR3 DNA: TGTGCCAGTAGTATAGCTCATAGCGGGAGGGCCCCAGATACGCAGTATTTT.

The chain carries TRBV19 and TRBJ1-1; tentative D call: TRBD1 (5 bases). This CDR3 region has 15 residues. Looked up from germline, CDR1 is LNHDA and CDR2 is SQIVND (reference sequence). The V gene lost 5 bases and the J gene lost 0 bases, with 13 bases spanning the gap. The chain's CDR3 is CASSSTGLMNTEAFF. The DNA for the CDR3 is TGTGCCAGTAGTTCAACGGGACTGATGAACACTGAAGCTTTCTTT.

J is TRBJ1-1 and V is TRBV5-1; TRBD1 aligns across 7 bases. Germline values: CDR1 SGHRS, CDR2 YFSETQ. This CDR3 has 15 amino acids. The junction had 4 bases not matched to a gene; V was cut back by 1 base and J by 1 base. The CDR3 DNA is TGCGCCAGCAGCTTGTGGGACAGCACGAACACTGAAGCTTTCTTT. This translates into CASSLWDSTNTEAFF.

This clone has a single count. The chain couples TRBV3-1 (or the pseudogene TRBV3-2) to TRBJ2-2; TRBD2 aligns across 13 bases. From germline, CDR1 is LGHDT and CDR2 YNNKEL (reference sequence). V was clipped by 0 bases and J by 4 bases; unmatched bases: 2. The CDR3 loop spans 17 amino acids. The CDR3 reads CASSQDGLAGVTGELFF. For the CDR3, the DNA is TGTGCCAGCAGCCAAGACGGACTAGCGGGAGTCACCGGGGAGCTGTTTTTT.

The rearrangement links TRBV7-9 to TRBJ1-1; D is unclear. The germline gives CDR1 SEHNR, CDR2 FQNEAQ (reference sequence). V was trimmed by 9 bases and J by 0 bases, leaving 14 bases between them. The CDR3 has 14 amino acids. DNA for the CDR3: TGTGCCAGTCCCCCACGGGGATTGAACACTGAAGCTTTCTTT. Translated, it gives CASPPRGLNTEAFF.

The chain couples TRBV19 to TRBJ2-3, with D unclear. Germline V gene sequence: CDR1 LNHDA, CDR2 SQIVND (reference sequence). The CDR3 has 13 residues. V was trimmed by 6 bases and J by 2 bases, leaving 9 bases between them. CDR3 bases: TGTGCCAGTAGCCCTGAGAACACAGATACGCAGTATTTT. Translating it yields CASSPENTDTQYF.

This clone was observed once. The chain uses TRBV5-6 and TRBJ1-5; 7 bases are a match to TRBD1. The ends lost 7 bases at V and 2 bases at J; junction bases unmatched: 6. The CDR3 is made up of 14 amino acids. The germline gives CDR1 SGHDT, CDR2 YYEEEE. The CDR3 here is CASGHRGGNQPQHF. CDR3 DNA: TGTGCCAGCGGCCACAGGGGTGGCAATCAGCCCCAGCATTTT.

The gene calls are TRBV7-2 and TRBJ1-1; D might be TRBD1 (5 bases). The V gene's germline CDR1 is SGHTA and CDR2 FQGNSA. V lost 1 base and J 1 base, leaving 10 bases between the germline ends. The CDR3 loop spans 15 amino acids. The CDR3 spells CASSLDETGNTEAFF. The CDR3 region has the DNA TGTGCCAGCAGCTTAGACGAAACAGGGAACACTGAAGCTTTCTTT.

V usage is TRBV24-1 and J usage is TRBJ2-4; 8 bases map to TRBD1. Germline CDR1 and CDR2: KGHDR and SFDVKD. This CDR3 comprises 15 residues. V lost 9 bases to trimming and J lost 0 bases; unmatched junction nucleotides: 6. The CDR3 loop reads CATGQGKLAKNIQYF. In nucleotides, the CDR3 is TGTGCCACCGGACAGGGAAAGCTAGCCAAAAACATTCAGTACTTC.

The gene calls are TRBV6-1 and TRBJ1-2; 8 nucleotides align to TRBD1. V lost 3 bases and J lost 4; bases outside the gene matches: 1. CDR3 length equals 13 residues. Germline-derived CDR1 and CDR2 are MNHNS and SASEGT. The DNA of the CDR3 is TGTGCCAGCAGTGACACAGGGGGCTATGGCTACACCTTC. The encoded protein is CASSDTGGYGYTF.

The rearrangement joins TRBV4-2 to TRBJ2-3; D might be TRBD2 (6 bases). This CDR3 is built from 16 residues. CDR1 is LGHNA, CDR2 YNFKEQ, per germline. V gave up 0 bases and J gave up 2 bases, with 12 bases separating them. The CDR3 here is CASSQDGTLATDTQYF. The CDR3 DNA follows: TGTGCCAGCAGCCAAGATGGGACTCTTGCCACAGATACGCAGTATTTT.

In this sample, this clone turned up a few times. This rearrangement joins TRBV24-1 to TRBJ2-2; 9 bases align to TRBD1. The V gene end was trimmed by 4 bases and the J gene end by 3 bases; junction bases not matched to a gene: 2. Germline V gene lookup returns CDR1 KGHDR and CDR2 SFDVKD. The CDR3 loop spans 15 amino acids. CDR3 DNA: TGTGCCACCAGTGACGGACAGGGGTACACCGGGGAGCTGTTTTTT. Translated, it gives CATSDGQGYTGELFF.

The CDR3 here is CASSATGAPTEAFF. The CDR3 coding sequence is TGTGCCAGCAGCGCCACAGGGGCCCCCACTGAAGCTTTCTTT. The rearrangement joins TRBV5-4 to TRBJ1-1; 7 nucleotides match TRBD1. Unmatched junction bases numbered 7, after V lost 4 bases and J lost 4 bases. In germline, CDR1 is SGHNT, CDR2 YYREEE (reference sequence). CDR3 length equals 14 residues.

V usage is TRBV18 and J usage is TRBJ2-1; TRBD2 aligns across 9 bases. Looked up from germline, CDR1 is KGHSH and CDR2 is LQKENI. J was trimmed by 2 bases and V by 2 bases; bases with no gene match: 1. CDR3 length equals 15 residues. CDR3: CASSPAGGTYNEQFF. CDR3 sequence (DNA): TGTGCCAGCTCACCAGCGGGGGGGACCTACAATGAGCAGTTCTTC.

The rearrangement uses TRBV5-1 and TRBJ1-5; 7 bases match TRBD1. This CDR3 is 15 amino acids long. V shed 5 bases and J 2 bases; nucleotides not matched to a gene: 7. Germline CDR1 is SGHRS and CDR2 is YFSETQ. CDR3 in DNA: TGCGCCAGCAGTATGGATGGACAGGGCAATCAGCCCCAGCATTTT. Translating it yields CASSMDGQGNQPQHF.